The 11 T cell receptor beta chains reported below all come from one sample, sequenced in a study of cytomegalovirus exposure and HLA in healthy donors. Primers: 60 Vbeta forward and 13 Jbeta reverse. The assay was immunoSEQ multiplex PCR, and TCRdb's table has in-frame clones only and misses some. This table holds around 150,000 clones. The sequenced material came from PBMCs. The receptors originated from a man aged 25 to 45 in good health and CMV-seronegative.

The V gene is TRBV7-9, the J gene TRBJ1-4; weak D call: TRBD1 (5 bases). Deletions cut 4 bases from V and 8 bases from J, with 20 bases between. CDR1 is SEHNR and CDR2 is FQNEAQ in the germline V gene (reference sequence). The CDR3 sequence is 16 residues long. The CDR3 spells CASSYALSGGGEKLFF. DNA of the CDR3: TGTGCCAGCAGCTACGCCCTATCGGGGGGGGGAGAAAAACTGTTTTTT.

In DNA, the CDR3 is TGTGCCAGCAGCCCCCGCACTCGTGAGCAGTTCTTC. Its translation is CASSPRTREQFF. This chain uses TRBV7-2 with TRBJ2-1; D is unresolved. Germline loops: CDR1 SGHTA, CDR2 FQGNSA. The V gene lost 5 bases and the J gene lost 9 bases, with 11 bases spanning the gap. The CDR3 covers 12 residues.

The V and J genes are TRBV12-5 and TRBJ2-3; TRBD2 aligns across 10 bases. Germline V lookup: CDR1 LGHNT, CDR2 FRNRAP. V lost 1 base to trimming and J lost 8 bases; unmatched junction nucleotides: 3. The CDR3 has 14 residues. CDR3 bases: TGTGCTAGTGGTTTGGCTAGCGGGAGAGGTACGCAGTATTTT. It is translated as CASGLASGRGTQYF. Complete variable domain (other parts from reference TRBV12-5 and TRBJ2-3): DARVTQTPRHKVTEMGQEVTMRCQPILGHNTVFWYRQTMMQGLELLAYFRNRAPLDDSGMPKDRFSAEMPDATLATLKIQPSEPRDSAVYFCASGLASGRGTQYFGPGTRLTVL.

The chain employs TRBV5-1 and TRBJ2-7; D possibly corresponds to TRBD2 (6 bases). The CDR3 loop spans 14 amino acids. Per the germline V gene, CDR1 is SGHRS and CDR2 is YFSETQ. V lost 0 bases to trimming and J lost 6 bases, with 13 bases between them. The CDR3 is CASSLAGGFAEQYF. For the CDR3, the DNA is TGCGCCAGCAGCTTGGCCGGGGGATTTGCCGAGCAGTACTTC.

V and J are TRBV4-2 and TRBJ2-3; TRBD2 aligns across 9 bases. Germline lookup yields CDR1 LGHNA and CDR2 YNFKEQ. There are 15 residues in the CDR3. The V segment lost 0 bases and the J segment 6 bases; nucleotides outside the gene matches: 4. The DNA of the CDR3 is TGTGCCAGCAGCCAAGAGCTAGCGGGACGCGATACGCAGTATTTT. It yields the protein CASSQELAGRDTQYF.

V usage is TRBV5-6 and J usage is TRBJ2-7, with TRBD1 identical over 7 bases. The V gene end was trimmed by 0 bases and the J gene end by 2 bases; junction bases not matched to a gene: 2. Germline V gives CDR1 SGHDT, CDR2 YYEEEE. This CDR3 is built from 14 residues. The CDR3 is CASSLGDSPYEQYF. CDR3 nucleotides: TGTGCCAGCAGCTTGGGGGACAGCCCCTACGAGCAGTACTTC.

The chain links TRBV29-1 to TRBJ1-1; D ambiguous. The CDR3 spans 14 residues. V was cut by 3 bases and J by 4 bases, with 15 bases left in between. Germline V gene sequence: CDR1 SQVTM, CDR2 ANQGSEA. As DNA, the CDR3 is TGCAGCGTTGATTCGGGAGGTGTCTTCACTGAAGCTTTCTTT. This translates into CSVDSGGVFTEAFF.

V usage is TRBV27 and J usage is TRBJ1-2; D may be TRBD1 (6 bases). V was cut by 5 bases and J by 4 bases, with 11 bases left in between. This CDR3 has 13 residues. Germline V lookup: CDR1 MNHEY, CDR2 SMNVEV (reference sequence). This CDR3 reads CASSPRQAYGYTF. The DNA of the CDR3 is TGTGCCAGCAGTCCCCGACAGGCCTATGGCTACACCTTC.

This rearrangement joins TRBV9 to TRBJ2-6; possibly TRBD1 for D (6 bases). The CDR3 is made up of 15 amino acids. Germline V CDR1 and CDR2: SGDLS, YYNGEE. V was pared by 0 bases and J by 2 bases, with 6 bases between. CDR3 sequence: CASSVEGAGANVLTF. CDR3 sequence (DNA): TGTGCCAGCAGCGTAGAGGGGGCTGGGGCCAACGTCCTGACTTTC.

The chain joins TRBV6-5 to TRBJ2-1; D is possibly TRBD1 (7 bases). Trimming shortened V by 6 bases and J by 4 bases, and 16 bases separated the two germline ends. The CDR3 runs to 15 residues. CDR1 and CDR2 (germline): MNHEY, SVGAGI. CDR3 sequence: CASSPSEGAYNEQFF. The DNA of the CDR3 is TGTGCCAGCAGCCCTAGCGAGGGGGCGTACAATGAGCAGTTCTTC.

This rearrangement joins TRBV6-5 to TRBJ2-2; 7 bases are shared with TRBD2. Germline CDR1 MNHEY, CDR2 SVGAGI. The CDR3 totals 14 residues. With 5 bases clipped from V and 4 bases from J, the junction kept 4 bases outside the gene matches. CDR3 residues: CASSSTSATGELFF. CDR3 sequence (DNA): TGTGCCAGCAGTAGCACTAGCGCCACCGGGGAGCTGTTTTTT.